This T cell receptor (beta chain) was observed in a study of blood T cell repertoires in COVID-19. While infection was still active, Seattle patients were enrolled and then followed longitudinally. Here immunoSEQ multiplex PCR was the method, and the copy in TCRdb shows in-frame clones only, minus some. The table lists some 290,000 clones, 90% of them singletons, with roughly 2.9% in the top ten. The sequenced sample consisted of peripheral blood. The clonotype was recovered from a woman in her 30s with COVID-19, enrolled during active disease.

The CDR3 region is CASSLGAGINTEAFF. The CDR3 nucleotides read TGCGCCAGCAGCTTGGGGGCAGGGATCAACACTGAAGCTTTCTTT. The rearrangement joins TRBV5-1 to TRBJ1-1, with D possibly being TRBD1 (5 bases). The CDR3 runs to 15 residues. Germline V lookup: CDR1 SGHRS, CDR2 YFSETQ. Between the trimmed V and J ends, which lost 0 bases and 2 bases, there was a span of 11 bases.